This T cell receptor beta chain was identified during a study of blood T cell repertoires in COVID-19. The germline V gene has CDR1 LGHNA and CDR2 YSLEER. Trimming removed 0 bases from V and 0 bases from J, with 11 bases in between. The CDR3 sequence is 16 residues long. Authors' data handling: It was from reference gene primer amplification that nucleated cell counts were estimated. Produced via immunoSEQ multiplex PCR; TCRdb's table is partial and in-frame only. From that table come the V and J calls and clone size; the DNA was used to work out D and trimming. The sample contains nearly 350,000 clones, roughly 86% of which appear only once.

The chain uses TRBV4-3 and TRBJ1-2; D is unclear. The sequenced sample consisted of peripheral blood. This clonotype was obtained from a woman in her 70s with COVID-19, enrolled during active disease. CDR3 in DNA: TGCGCCAGCAGCCAAGAATCTGAGAACGCTAACTATGGCTACACCTTC. Translating gives CASSQESENANYGYTF.